The rows below give T cell receptor beta chains drawn from one sample of a study of type 1 regulatory T cells. The antigens of these receptors remain unknown. TCRdb re-called the reads through MiXCR, storing one row per CDR3 protein. The sample consists of thousands of distinct CDR3 sequences, 8% to 9.5% of them appearing once. Sequenced input: cultured T cells, either the whole culture or a sorted T cell fraction (not recorded which). Every receptor here comes from a human donor in good health. Each CDR3 is given with its conserved first and last residue. A D gene is named only where the DNA matches it firmly. Where a row states a size, it is once, few, many or the class of an expanded clone; other rows omit it.

abundance	j_gene	d_gene	v_gene	CDR3aa	CDR3nt
medium-sized	TRBJ1-1	TRBD1	TRBV6-1	CASSEPTGGYTEAFF	TGTGCCAGCAGTGAACCGACAGGGGGTTACACTGAAGCTTTCTTT
many	TRBJ2-2	TRBD1	TRBV5-4	CASSSRTGTTGELFF	TGTGCCAGCAGCTCCCGGACAGGAACCACCGGGGAGCTGTTTTTT
medium-sized	TRBJ2-3	-	TRBV20-1	CSARAGFTDTQYF	TGCAGTGCTAGGGCGGGCTTCACAGATACGCAGTATTTT
medium-sized	TRBJ2-4	TRBD1	TRBV6-5	CASSRTGKNIQYF	TGTGCCAGCAGTAGGACAGGGAAAAACATTCAGTACTTC
medium-sized	TRBJ2-7	TRBD1	TRBV5-1	CASSLRRLDRDYEQYF	TGCGCCAGCAGCTTGAGAAGACTGGACAGGGATTACGAGCAGTACTTC
medium-sized	TRBJ2-7	TRBD2	TRBV7-2	CASSIRAGLGEQYF	TGTGCCAGCAGCATAAGAGCGGGGCTGGGGGAGCAGTACTTC
medium-sized	TRBJ2-1	-	TRBV30	CAWTLTATGRFF	TGTGCCTGGACACTTACGGCTACCGGGCGGTTCTTC
-	TRBJ2-2	-	TRBV3-1	CASSLQGGIGELFF	TGTGCCAGCAGCCTACAGGGGGGGATTGGGGAGCTGTTTTTT
large	TRBJ2-3	-	TRBV27	CASSTGGWDTQYF	TGTGCCAGCAGCACGGGGGGCTGGGATACGCAGTATTTT
large	TRBJ2-1	TRBD1	TRBV12-3/TRBV12-4	CASSSTGIGQFF	TGTGCCAGCAGCTCGACAGGGATCGGGCAGTTCTTC
medium-sized	TRBJ2-7	-	TRBV5-5	CASSGTGTTYEQYF	TGTGCCAGCAGCGGAACCGGGACAACCTACGAGCAGTACTTC
large	TRBJ1-6	-	TRBV7-2	CASSLVSGLNSPLHF	TGTGCCAGCAGCTTAGTCAGCGGGTTAAATTCACCCCTCCACTTT
large	TRBJ1-5	TRBD1	TRBV6-5	CASSSAGTGGNQPQHF	TGTGCCAGCAGTTCTGCCGGGACAGGGGGCAATCAGCCCCAGCATTTT
medium-sized	TRBJ2-7	-	TRBV7-2	CASSFRTASYEQYF	TGTGCCAGCAGCTTTCGGACAGCGTCCTACGAGCAGTACTTC
medium-sized	TRBJ2-1	TRBD2	TRBV24-1	CATSDQGLAGKYEQFF	TGTGCCACCAGTGACCAGGGACTAGCGGGGAAGTATGAGCAGTTCTTC
medium-sized	TRBJ2-7	TRBD1	TRBV11-2	CASSLERQGISYEQYF	TGTGCCAGCAGCTTAGAGAGACAGGGGATATCCTACGAGCAGTACTTC
medium-sized	TRBJ1-5	TRBD1	TRBV7-9	CASSLGGTDNQPQHF	TGTGCCAGCAGCTTAGGAGGGACAGACAATCAGCCCCAGCATTTT
medium-sized	TRBJ1-1	-	TRBV27	CASSLNRVNTEAFF	TGTGCCAGCAGTTTAAACAGGGTGAACACTGAAGCTTTCTTT